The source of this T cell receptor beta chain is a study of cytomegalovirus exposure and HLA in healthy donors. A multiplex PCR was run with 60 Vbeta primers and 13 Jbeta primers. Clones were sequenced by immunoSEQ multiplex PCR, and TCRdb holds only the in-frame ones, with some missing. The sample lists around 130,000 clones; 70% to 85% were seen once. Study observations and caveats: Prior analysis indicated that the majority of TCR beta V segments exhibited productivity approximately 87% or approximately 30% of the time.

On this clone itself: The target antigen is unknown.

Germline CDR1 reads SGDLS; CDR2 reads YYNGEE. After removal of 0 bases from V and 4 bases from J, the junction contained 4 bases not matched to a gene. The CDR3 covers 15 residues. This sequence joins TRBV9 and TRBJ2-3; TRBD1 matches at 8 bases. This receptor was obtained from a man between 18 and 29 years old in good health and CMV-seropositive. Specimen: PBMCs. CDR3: CASSVVGQGADTQYF. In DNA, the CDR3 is TGTGCCAGCAGCGTAGTCGGACAGGGAGCAGATACGCAGTATTTT.